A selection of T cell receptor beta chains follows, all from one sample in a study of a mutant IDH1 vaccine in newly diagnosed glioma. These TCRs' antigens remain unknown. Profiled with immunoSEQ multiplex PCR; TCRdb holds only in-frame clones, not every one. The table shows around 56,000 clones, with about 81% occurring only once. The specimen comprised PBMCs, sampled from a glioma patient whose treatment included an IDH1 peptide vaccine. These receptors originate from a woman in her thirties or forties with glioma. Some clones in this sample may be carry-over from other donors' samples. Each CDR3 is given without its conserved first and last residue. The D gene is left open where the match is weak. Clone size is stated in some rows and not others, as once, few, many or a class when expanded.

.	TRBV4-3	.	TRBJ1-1	ASSQPGVSEAF
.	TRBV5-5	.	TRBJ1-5	ASSLGAGPGGQPQH
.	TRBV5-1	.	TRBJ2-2	ASRPRFGGANTGELF
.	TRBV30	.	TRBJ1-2	AWSRPRGYT
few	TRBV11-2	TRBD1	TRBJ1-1	ASSPDRGGTEAF
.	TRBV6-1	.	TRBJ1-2	ASSEAGGDYGYT
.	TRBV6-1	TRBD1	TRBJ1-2	ASSALTGGNSYT
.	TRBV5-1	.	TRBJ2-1	ASRSAETYNEQF
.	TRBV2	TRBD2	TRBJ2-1	ASRRTSGGNEQF
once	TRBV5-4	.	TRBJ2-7	ASSLPFPSSYEQY
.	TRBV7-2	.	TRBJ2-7	ASSLATAVTSYEQY
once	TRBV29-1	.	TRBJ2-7	SVDDSRGGYEQY
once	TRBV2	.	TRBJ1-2	ASSVGWGTDYGYT
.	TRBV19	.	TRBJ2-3	ASSSGLLSTDTQY
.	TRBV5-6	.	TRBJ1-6	ASTTWGRVYNSPLH
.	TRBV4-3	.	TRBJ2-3	ASSHPEGDTQY
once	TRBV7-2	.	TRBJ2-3	ASSPSADTQY
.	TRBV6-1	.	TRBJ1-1	ASSEAGQYTEAF
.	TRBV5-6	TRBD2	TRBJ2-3	ASSSWTSGGADTQY
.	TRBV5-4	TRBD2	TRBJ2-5	ATFSRGEGETQY
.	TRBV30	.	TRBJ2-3	AWTSRTVHTDTQY
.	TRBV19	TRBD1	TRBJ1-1	ASLIGGGQGEAF
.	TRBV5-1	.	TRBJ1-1	ASSLESSEKAF
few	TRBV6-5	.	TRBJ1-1	ASSPWGGWVGF
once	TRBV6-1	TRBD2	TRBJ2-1	ASSARTSGGAGEQF
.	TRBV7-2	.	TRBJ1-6	ASSLEGRASSPLH
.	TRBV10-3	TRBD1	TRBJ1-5	ATDLGTGRTDQPQH
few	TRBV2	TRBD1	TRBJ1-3	ASRTGVFSGNTIY
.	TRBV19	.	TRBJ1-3	ASREVGNTIY
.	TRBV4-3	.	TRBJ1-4	ASSQEGPGLGEKLF
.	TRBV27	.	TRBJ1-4	ASSLGAFGEKLF
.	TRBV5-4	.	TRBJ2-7	ASSLGGLTYEQY
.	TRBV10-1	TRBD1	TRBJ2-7	ASSETRQGHEQY
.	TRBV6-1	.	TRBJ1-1	ASTLQVANTEAF
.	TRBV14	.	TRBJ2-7	ASSLDPQGLAEQY
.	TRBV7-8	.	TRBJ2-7	ASSLRQHSYEQY
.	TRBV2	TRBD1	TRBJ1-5	ASSRDRTQPQH
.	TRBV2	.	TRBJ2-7	ASREQINSYEQY
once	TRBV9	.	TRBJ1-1	ASSATAGTEAF
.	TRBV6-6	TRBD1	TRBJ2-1	ASRPGTGVINEQF
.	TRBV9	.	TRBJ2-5	ASSVSSGQETQY
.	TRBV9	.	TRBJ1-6	ASNSQNSPLH
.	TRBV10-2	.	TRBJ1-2	ASSESNTRVGGYT
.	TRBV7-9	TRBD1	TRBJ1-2	ASSPLDRARDGYT
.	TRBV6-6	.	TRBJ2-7	ASSYSGSSYEQY
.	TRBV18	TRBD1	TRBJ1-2	ASSGSGTGPYGYT
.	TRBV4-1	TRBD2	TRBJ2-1	ASSQAGLAGEEQF
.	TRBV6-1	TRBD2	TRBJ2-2	ASSAPSGGANTGELF
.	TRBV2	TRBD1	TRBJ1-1	ASSWDRERTEAF
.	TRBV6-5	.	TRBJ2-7	ASGRPGTYEQY
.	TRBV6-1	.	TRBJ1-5	ASSAGFSNQPQH
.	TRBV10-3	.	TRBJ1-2	ATADRNFYGYT
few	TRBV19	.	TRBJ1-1	ASSLSRGRGGPEAF
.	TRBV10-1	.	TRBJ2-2	ASSRDGITGELF
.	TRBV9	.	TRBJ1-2	ASGPGGYT
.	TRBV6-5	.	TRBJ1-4	ARRDEKLF
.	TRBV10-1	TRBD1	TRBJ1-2	ASSESRTGDGYT
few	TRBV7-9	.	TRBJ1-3	ASSLGDGNTIY
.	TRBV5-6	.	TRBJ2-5	ASSRGGGGSGTQY